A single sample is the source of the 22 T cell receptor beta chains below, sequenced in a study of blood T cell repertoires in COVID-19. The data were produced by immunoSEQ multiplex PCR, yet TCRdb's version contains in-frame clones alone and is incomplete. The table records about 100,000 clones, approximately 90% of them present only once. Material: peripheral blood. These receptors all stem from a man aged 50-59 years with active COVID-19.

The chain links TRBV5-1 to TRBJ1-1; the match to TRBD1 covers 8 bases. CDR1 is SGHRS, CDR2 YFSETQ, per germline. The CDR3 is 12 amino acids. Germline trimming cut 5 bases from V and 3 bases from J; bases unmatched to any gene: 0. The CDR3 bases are TGCGCCAGCAGGACAGGGGACACTGAAGCTTTCTTT. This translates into CASRTGDTEAFF. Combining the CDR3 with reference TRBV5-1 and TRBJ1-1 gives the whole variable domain KAGVTQTPRYLIKTRGQQVTLSCSPISGHRSVSWYQQTPGQGLQFLFEYFSETQRNKGNFPGRFSGRQFSNSRSEMNVSTLELGDSALYLCASRTGDTEAFFGQGTRLTVV.

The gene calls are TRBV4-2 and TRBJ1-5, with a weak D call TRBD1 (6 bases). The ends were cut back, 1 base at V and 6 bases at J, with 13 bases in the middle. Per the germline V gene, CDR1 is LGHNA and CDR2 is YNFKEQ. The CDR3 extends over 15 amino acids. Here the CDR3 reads CASSQAQGGGQPQHF. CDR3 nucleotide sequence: TGTGCCAGCAGCCAAGCACAGGGCGGGGGTCAGCCCCAGCATTTT.

In nucleotides, the CDR3 is TGTGCCAGTAGTGTCGGGAGGAACACTGAAGCTTTCTTT. Its translation: CASSVGRNTEAFF. The V call is TRBV19, the J call TRBJ1-1; D unresolved. Trimming left V 5 bases short and J 1 base short, with 8 bases between. The germline CDR1 and CDR2 sequences are LNHDA and SQIVND (reference sequence). This CDR3 has 13 residues.

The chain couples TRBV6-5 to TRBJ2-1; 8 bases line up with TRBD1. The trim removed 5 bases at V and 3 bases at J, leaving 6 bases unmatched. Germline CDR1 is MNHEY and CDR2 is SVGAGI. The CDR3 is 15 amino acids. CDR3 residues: CASSPDRGSYNEQFF. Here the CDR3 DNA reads TGTGCCAGCAGTCCCGACAGGGGAAGCTACAATGAGCAGTTCTTC.

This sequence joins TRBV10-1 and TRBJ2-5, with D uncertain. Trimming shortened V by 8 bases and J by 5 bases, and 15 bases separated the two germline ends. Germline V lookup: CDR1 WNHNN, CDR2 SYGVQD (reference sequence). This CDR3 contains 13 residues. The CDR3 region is CASGTDSWETQYF. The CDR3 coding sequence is TGCGCCAGCGGAACCGACTCTTGGGAGACCCAGTACTTC.

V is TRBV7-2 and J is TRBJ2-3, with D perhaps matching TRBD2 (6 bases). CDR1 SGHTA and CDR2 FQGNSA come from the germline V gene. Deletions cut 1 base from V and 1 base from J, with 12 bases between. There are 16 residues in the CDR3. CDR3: CASSLVAGTGTDTQYF. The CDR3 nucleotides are TGTGCCAGCAGCTTAGTGGCGGGGACTGGCACAGATACGCAGTATTTT.

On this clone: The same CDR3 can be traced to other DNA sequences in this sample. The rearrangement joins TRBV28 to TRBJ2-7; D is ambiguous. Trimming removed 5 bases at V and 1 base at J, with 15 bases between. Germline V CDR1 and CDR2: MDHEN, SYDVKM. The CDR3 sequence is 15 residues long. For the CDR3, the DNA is TGTGCCAGCAGTAAACCGTCCACGGGTTCCTACGAGCAGTACGTC. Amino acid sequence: CASSKPSTGSYEQYV.

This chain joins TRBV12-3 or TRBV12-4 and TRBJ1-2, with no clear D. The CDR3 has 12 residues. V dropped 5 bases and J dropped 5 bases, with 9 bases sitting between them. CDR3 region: CASSPVQYGYTF. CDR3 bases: TGTGCCAGCAGTCCGGTACAGTATGGCTACACCTTC.

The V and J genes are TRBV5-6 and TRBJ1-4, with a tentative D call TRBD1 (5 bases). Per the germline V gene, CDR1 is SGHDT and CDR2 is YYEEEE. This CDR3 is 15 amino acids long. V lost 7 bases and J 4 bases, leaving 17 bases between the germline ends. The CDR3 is CASHAAGWSNEKLFF. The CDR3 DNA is TGTGCCAGCCACGCCGCAGGGTGGAGTAATGAAAAACTGTTTTTT.

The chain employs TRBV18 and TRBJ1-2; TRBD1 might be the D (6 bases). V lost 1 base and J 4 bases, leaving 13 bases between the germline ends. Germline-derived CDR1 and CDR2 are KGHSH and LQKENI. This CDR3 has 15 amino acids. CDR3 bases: TGTGCCAGCTCACCACTTGGGGGCCTCGGCTATGGCTACACCTTC. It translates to CASSPLGGLGYGYTF.

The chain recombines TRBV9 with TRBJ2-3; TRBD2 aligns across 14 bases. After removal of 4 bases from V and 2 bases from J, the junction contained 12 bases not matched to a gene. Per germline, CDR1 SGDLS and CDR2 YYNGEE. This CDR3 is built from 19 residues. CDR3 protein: CASSRGLAGGRGPTDTQYF. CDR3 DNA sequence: TGTGCCAGCAGCCGCGGACTAGCGGGGGGCCGAGGCCCCACAGATACGCAGTATTTT. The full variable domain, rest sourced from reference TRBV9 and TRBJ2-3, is DSGVTQTPKHLITATGQRVTLRCSPRSGDLSVYWYQQSLDQGLQFLIQYYNGEERAKGNILERFSAQQFPDLHSELNLSSLELGDSALYFCASSRGLAGGRGPTDTQYFGPGTRLTVL.

CDR3 DNA sequence: TGTGCCAGCGCTATGGCTAGCGGATCCTACGAGCAGTACTTC. Its protein is CASAMASGSYEQYF. The rearrangement joins TRBV7-7 to TRBJ2-7, with 7 positions matching TRBD2. CDR1 and CDR2 (germline): SSHAT, FNYEAQ (reference sequence). Germline trimming cut 8 bases from V and 1 base from J; bases unmatched to any gene: 8. The CDR3 sequence is 14 residues long.

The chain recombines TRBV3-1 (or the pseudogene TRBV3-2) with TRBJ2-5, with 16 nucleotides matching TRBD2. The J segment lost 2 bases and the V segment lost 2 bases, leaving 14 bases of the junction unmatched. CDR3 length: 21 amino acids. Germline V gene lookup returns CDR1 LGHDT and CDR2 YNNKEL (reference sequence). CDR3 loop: CASSQRPGLAGGRLIQETQYF. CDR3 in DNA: TGTGCCAGCAGCCAACGTCCGGGACTAGCGGGGGGGCGTCTAATTCAAGAGACCCAGTACTTC.

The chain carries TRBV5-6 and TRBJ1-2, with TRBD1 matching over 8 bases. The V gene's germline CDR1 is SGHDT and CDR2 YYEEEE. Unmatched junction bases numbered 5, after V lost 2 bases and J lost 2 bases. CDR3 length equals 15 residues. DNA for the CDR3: TGTGCCAGCAGCTTACCAGGGGGCGCGAACTATGGCTACACCTTC. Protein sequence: CASSLPGGANYGYTF.

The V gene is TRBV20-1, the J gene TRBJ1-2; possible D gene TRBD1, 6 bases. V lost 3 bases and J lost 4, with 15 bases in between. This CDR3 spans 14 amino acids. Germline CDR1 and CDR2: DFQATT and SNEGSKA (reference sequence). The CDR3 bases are TGCAGTGCTAGTAATTCACAGGGATTCTATGGCTACACCTTC. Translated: CSASNSQGFYGYTF.

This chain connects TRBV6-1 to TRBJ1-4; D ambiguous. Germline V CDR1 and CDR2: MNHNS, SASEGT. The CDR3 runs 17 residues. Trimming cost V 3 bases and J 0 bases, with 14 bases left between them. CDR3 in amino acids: CASSDESIATTNEKLFF. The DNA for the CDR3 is TGTGCCAGCAGTGATGAAAGCATTGCGACAACTAATGAAAAACTGTTTTTT.

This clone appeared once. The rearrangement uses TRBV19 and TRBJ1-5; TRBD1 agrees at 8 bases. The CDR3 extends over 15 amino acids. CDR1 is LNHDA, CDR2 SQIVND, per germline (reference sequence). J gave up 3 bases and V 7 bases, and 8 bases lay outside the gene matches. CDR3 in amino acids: CASILGQGLNQPQHF. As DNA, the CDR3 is TGTGCCAGTATCCTTGGACAGGGCCTCAATCAGCCCCAGCATTTT.

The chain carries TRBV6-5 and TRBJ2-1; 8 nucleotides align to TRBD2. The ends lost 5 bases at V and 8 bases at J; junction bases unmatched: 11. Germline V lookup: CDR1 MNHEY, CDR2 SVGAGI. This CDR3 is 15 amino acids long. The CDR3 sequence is CASSRLTSAGDEQFF. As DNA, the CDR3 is TGTGCCAGCAGTCGGTTGACTAGCGCTGGCGATGAGCAGTTCTTC.

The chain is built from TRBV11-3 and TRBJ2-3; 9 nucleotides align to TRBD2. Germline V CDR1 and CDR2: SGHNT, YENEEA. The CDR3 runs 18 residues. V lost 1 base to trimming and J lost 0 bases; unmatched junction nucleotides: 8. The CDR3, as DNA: TGTGCCAGCAGCTTAGTTCTAGCGGGACGATCTAGCACAGATACGCAGTATTTT. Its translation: CASSLVLAGRSSTDTQYF.

The chain's CDR3 is CASRAQGTVRETQYF. The CDR3 nucleotides are TGTGCCAGCAGGGCACAGGGGACGGTTCGGGAGACCCAGTACTTC. The J gene is TRBJ2-5, the V gene TRBV6-5, with 7 bases aligning to TRBD1. After removal of 6 bases from V and 5 bases from J, the junction contained 12 bases not matched to a gene. Per the germline V gene, CDR1 is MNHEY and CDR2 is SVGAGI. The CDR3 is 15 residues long.

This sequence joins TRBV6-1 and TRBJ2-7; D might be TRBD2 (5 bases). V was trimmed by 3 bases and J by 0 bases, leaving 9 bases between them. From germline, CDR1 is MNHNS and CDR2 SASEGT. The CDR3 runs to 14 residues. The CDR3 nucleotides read TGTGCCAGCAGTGACCTGCTAGCCTCCTACGAGCAGTACGTC. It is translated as CASSDLLASYEQYV.

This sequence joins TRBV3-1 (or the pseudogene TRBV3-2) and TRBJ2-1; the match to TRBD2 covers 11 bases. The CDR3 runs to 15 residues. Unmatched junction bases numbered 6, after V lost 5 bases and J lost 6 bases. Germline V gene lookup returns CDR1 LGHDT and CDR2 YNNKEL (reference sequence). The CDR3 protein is CASSLLAGAFNEQFF. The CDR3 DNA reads TGTGCCAGCAGCTTACTAGCGGGGGCCTTCAATGAGCAGTTCTTC.